This T cell receptor beta chain was sequenced during a study of cytomegalovirus exposure and HLA in healthy donors. About this clone itself: Its specificity is not known.

Amplification used 60 Vbeta primers and 13 Jbeta primers. Sequencing used immunoSEQ multiplex PCR; TCRdb keeps in-frame clones, though not all of them. The sample has under 150,000 clones; around three quarters are singletons. Overall study results and limits: Relative to equally common others, HLA-associated TCR beta chains showed greater clonal expansion in a later analysis. Later findings reportedly placed an Asian-associated ancestry cluster below the roughly 670-donor mean for N-insertions. Data from an earlier analysis indicated that most TCR beta V segments were productive either about 87% or about 30% of the time.

The CDR3 sequence is 20 residues long. Germline V lookup: CDR1 LGHNA, CDR2 YSLEER. Unmatched junction bases numbered 17, after V lost 0 bases and J lost 2 bases. This receptor was identified in a man in his late teens or twenties in good health and CMV-seronegative. The chain employs TRBV4-3 and TRBJ2-3; 7 bases align to TRBD1. The sequenced material came from PBMCs. CDR3 sequence reads: CASSQDISIRGGSFTDTQYF. Here the CDR3 DNA reads TGCGCCAGCAGCCAAGACATTTCGATTAGAGGGGGCAGTTTCACAGATACGCAGTATTTT.